The sample holds many counts of the clone carrying this T cell receptor (beta chain). Its matching antigen is unknown. This sample was taken from a study of T-cell reconstitution after alpha-beta-depleted transplantation in children. Study outcomes and limitations: One year post-transplant, T-cell counts and diversity were largely derived from T cells produced anew.

Unique molecular identifiers were used to barcode this TCRbeta library. TCRdb re-called the PCR reads through MiXCR, storing one row per CDR3 protein. The sample carries 450,000 to 600,000 distinct CDR3 sequences, over 9.5% recorded once. The CDR3 contains 15 residues. Germline V gives CDR1 MDHEN, CDR2 SYDVKM. Trimming stripped 5 bases from V and 0 bases from J, with 14 bases between. The sequence was collected from a child younger than 10 with inherited bone marrow failure, due to receive a stem cell transplant. The rearrangement links TRBV28 to TRBJ2-7; no clear D gene. The sequencing used PBMCs, collected before TCRalphabeta/CD19-depleted stem cell transplant. CDR3 DNA: TGTGCCAGCAGTCCACCCTTCAACCCCTCCTACGAGCAGTACTTC. This gives the protein CASSPPFNPSYEQYF.